This TCR beta chain is drawn from a study of long-term antiretroviral therapy in people with HIV. The study's findings and limits: Older ART regimens were possibly in use when the blood was collected between the mid-2000s and the late 2010s. The repertoire was dominated at all time points by clones expanded before ART. HIV repertoires showed narrower CDR3 length ranges than controls.

Sequencing used immunoSEQ v3.0 at survey level. A target of about 35,000-55,000 T-cell genomes per sample was set for sequencing. The assay was immunoSEQ multiplex PCR, and TCRdb's table has in-frame clones only and misses some. The sample carries 31,000 or so clones, roughly 96% recorded once. A word on this clone: What it binds is not known.

Germline CDR1 reads SGHAT; CDR2 reads FQNNGV. The germline V and J ends were trimmed by 5 bases and 3 bases, with 8 bases remaining between them. This CDR3 region has 12 residues. The chain is built from TRBV11-2 and TRBJ2-7, with D perhaps matching TRBD2 (5 bases). The receptor was derived from a young man with HIV. Source: unsorted PBMCs, taken approximately 6.8 years after starting antiretroviral therapy. Here the CDR3 DNA reads TGTGCCAGCAGCCCCGGGGTCTACGAGCAGTACTTC. Translation: CASSPGVYEQYF.